The rows below give T cell receptor beta chains drawn from one sample of a study of chemoradiotherapy in HPV16-positive cancers. Assay used: immunoSEQ multiplex PCR; TCRdb lists only in-frame clones, some missing. In the table there are 9,000 to 15,000 clones, 63% of which are singletons. This material was obtained from a patient who underwent chemoradiotherapy. The source of these receptors is a human donor with HPV-associated anogenital cancer. The CDR3 runs from the conserved cysteine through the conserved F or W. Each record gives: V gene, D gene, clone size, J gene, CDR3 DNA, CDR3 protein. A D gene is named only where the DNA matches it firmly. Some rows have no size entry. The others give once, few or many, or a class for an expanded clone.

>TRBV25-1|.|few|TRBJ1-5
TGTGCCAGCAGTGACCCGGACCCGCCTTGCAATCAGCCCCAGCATTTT
CASSDPDPPCNQPQHF
>TRBV25-1|.|.|TRBJ1-4
TGTGCCAGCAGTGTCCTGGGGGGGCGGGAAAAACTGTTTTTT
CASSVLGGREKLFF
>TRBV25-1|TRBD1|.|TRBJ2-7
TGTGCCAGCAGTCCGTCCCCGGGACAGGGATACTACGAGCAGTACTTC
CASSPSPGQGYYEQYF
>TRBV6-1|.|.|TRBJ1-1
TGTGCCAGCAGTGAAGCGCTAACAGCCGCTGAAGCTTTCTTT
CASSEALTAAEAFF
>TRBV27|.|.|TRBJ2-2
TGTGCCACACGAGGCCTCAGTCATAGGAACACCGGGGAGCTGTTTTTT
CATRGLSHRNTGELFF
>TRBV6-1|.|.|TRBJ2-7
TGTGCCAGCAGTGAAGCAGGGGCCCCCTACGAGCAGTACTTC
CASSEAGAPYEQYF
>TRBV4-2|TRBD1|.|TRBJ2-3
TGTGCCAGCAGCCCCTCGACAGGGTGGACAGATACGCAGTATTTT
CASSPSTGWTDTQYF
>TRBV30|TRBD2|once|TRBJ2-2
TGTGCCTGGAGGACCGGGACTAGCGGGGGGGCTGGAACCGGGGAGCTGTTTTTT
CAWRTGTSGGAGTGELFF
>TRBV19|.|.|TRBJ1-5
TGTGCCAGTAGTATATGGGGCAATAGCAATCAGCCCCAGCATTTT
CASSIWGNSNQPQHF
>TRBV10-3|TRBD1|.|TRBJ2-7
TGTGCCATCAGTATCGGGACAGAAGCGTCCTACGAGCAGTACTTC
CAISIGTEASYEQYF
>TRBV5-4|.|.|TRBJ1-2
TGTGCCAGCAGCTTGGACTCTAGGGGGGCGATGAACTATGGCTACACCTTC
CASSLDSRGAMNYGYTF
>TRBV18|TRBD1|.|TRBJ1-2
TGTGCCAGCTCACCACGGACAGGGTCCTTCTATGGCTACACCTTC
CASSPRTGSFYGYTF
>TRBV7-9|TRBD2|.|TRBJ2-7
TGTGCCAGTGGCGGGGGGTACGAGCAGTACTTC
CASGGGYEQYF
>TRBV9|.|.|TRBJ1-2
TGTGCCAGCAGCGTATCGGGGTCGGGCTACACCTTC
CASSVSGSGYTF
>TRBV19|.|.|TRBJ2-1
TGTGCCAGTAGGGCCTGGGGGGTCTACAATGAGCAGTTCTTC
CASRAWGVYNEQFF
>TRBV15|TRBD2|.|TRBJ2-1
TGTGCCACCAGCAGAGAGATTAGCGGGGTCAACAATGAGCAGTTCTTC
CATSREISGVNNEQFF
>TRBV19|.|.|TRBJ2-4
TGTGCCAGTAGTATAGACAAGTCACCCAAAAACATTCAGTACTTC
CASSIDKSPKNIQYF
>TRBV10-3|.|.|TRBJ1-1
TGTGCCATCAGTGCGGCAGGGGCGAACACTGAAGCTTTCTTT
CAISAAGANTEAFF
>TRBV4-2|.|.|TRBJ1-6
TGTGCCAGCAGCCCGAAGATGCTGACGGGCTCACCCCTCCACTTT
CASSPKMLTGSPLHF
>TRBV5-1|.|.|TRBJ2-5
TGCGCCAGCAGCTTGGCCCCCTGGGAGGTAGAGACCCAGTACTTC
CASSLAPWEVETQYF
>TRBV7-3|TRBD1|.|TRBJ2-3
TGTGCCAGCAGCCCCCGCAGGGGGAAAGATACGCAGTATTTT
CASSPRRGKDTQYF
>TRBV9|TRBD1|few|TRBJ1-6
TGTGCCAGCAGCCGGGACAGGGTACTTTCACCCCTCCACTTT
CASSRDRVLSPLHF
>TRBV10-3|.|once|TRBJ2-2
TGTGCCATCCGGGGCCCGAGCACCGGGGAGCTGTTTTTT
CAIRGPSTGELFF
>TRBV15|TRBD2|.|TRBJ2-3
TGTGCCACCAGCAGAAGGACTAGCGGCACAGATACGCAGTATTTT
CATSRRTSGTDTQYF
>TRBV19|.|.|TRBJ1-4
TGTGCCAGTAGTGGTCGGGGGGGACTTAATGAAAAACTGTTTTTT
CASSGRGGLNEKLFF
>TRBV5-1|.|once|TRBJ1-2
TGCGCCAGCAGCTTGGCAGTTACAGTCGGCTACACCTTC
CASSLAVTVGYTF
>TRBV4-2|.|.|TRBJ1-5
TGTGCCAGCAGCCAAGAACGGGTCGGGGGCTCGAATCAGCCCCAGCATTTT
CASSQERVGGSNQPQHF
>TRBV19|.|.|TRBJ1-6
TGTGCCAGTAGTCCTAAGGGAGGGTCACCCCTCCACTTT
CASSPKGGSPLHF
>TRBV7-9|.|.|TRBJ2-7
TGTGCCAGCAGCTATTCTGGAGGGGGGAACGAGCAGTACTTC
CASSYSGGGNEQYF
>TRBV30|.|.|TRBJ2-7
TGTGCCTGGAGCAGGGGTGACTTCTTCCACGAGCAGTACTTC
CAWSRGDFFHEQYF
>TRBV5-6|.|.|TRBJ2-7
TGTGCCAGCAGCTTCCCTCCAATACACGAGCAGTACTTC
CASSFPPIHEQYF
>TRBV19|.|few|TRBJ2-1
TGTGCCAGTAGTTTCCACAGGGCTTCCTACAATGAGCAGTTCTTC
CASSFHRASYNEQFF
>TRBV19|.|few|TRBJ2-7
TGTGCCAGTAGTATGAATCTGGGGGGCTACGAGCAGTACTTC
CASSMNLGGYEQYF
>TRBV9|TRBD1|.|TRBJ1-5
TGTGCCAGCAGCGAGGGGACAGGGACCCTAAGCAATCAGCCCCAGCATTTT
CASSEGTGTLSNQPQHF
>TRBV6-5|.|.|TRBJ2-1
TGTGCCAGCAGTTACTCGCTCGGGCGCCATGAGCAGTTCTTC
CASSYSLGRHEQFF
>TRBV27|TRBD1|few|TRBJ2-7
TGTGCCAGCAGTTTAGCCAGGGGGCCGGTCGAGCAGTACTTC
CASSLARGPVEQYF
>TRBV5-1|.|.|TRBJ1-2
TGCGCCAGCAGCCTTAACACGAATAACTATGGCTACACCTTC
CASSLNTNNYGYTF
>TRBV2|.|.|TRBJ1-2
TGTGCCAGCCGGGACAATCCTAACTATGGCTACACCTTC
CASRDNPNYGYTF
>TRBV20-1|.|.|TRBJ1-2
TGCAGTGCTAGCGGTAACTATGGCTACACCTTC
CSASGNYGYTF
>TRBV6-6|TRBD1|.|TRBJ1-3
TGTGCCAGCACCCAAGGACAGGCCCTCTCTGGAAACACCATATATTTT
CASTQGQALSGNTIYF
>TRBV7-2|.|.|TRBJ1-5
TGTGCCAGCAGCTTAATCCTCGATCAGCCCCAGCATTTT
CASSLILDQPQHF
>TRBV10-3|TRBD1|once|TRBJ2-5
TGTGCCATCAGGGGACAGGGAGAAGAGACCCAGTACTTC
CAIRGQGEETQYF
>TRBV7-6|.|.|TRBJ2-1
TGTGCCAGCAGCTTACGAACCGGTTACAATGAGCAGTTCTTC
CASSLRTGYNEQFF
>TRBV6-5|TRBD1|.|TRBJ2-5
TGTGCCAGCACCAGGACAGGGGCAGGAGAGACCCAGTACTTC
CASTRTGAGETQYF
>TRBV6-5|TRBD1|.|TRBJ1-2
TGTGCCAGCAGAAAGCCGGGACAGGGATACTATGGCTACACCTTC
CASRKPGQGYYGYTF
>TRBV15|.|once|TRBJ1-1
TGTGCCACCAGCAGAGATCCGTCCCCCGCTGAAGCTTTCTTT
CATSRDPSPAEAFF